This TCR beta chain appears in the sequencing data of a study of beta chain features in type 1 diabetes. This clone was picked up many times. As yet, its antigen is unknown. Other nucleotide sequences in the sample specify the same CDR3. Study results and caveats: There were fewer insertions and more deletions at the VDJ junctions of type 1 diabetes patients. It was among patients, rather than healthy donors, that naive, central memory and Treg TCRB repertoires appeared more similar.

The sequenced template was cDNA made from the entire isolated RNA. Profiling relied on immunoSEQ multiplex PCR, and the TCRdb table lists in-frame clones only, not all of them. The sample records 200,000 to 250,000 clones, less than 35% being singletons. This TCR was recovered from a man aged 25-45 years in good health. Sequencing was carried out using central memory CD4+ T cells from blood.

The CDR3 DNA sequence: TGTGCCTCTGGCGGGAGGTCCTACGAGCAGTACTTC. Encoded protein: CASGGRSYEQYF. The chain recombines TRBV7-9 with TRBJ2-7; 8 bases agree with TRBD2. The CDR3 runs to 12 residues. V was pared by 11 bases and J by 1 base, with 4 bases of the junction left unmatched. Per germline, CDR1 SEHNR and CDR2 FQNEAQ (reference sequence).